In its sample, the clone carrying this TCR beta chain was seen a few times. The data belong to a study of blood T cells in healthy people across ages. Trimming left V 8 bases short and J 3 bases short, with 14 bases between. The CDR3 is 13 residues long. The germline gives CDR1 MDHEN, CDR2 SYDVKM. Using a J-beta primer mix together with a sample-barcoded 5' primer, a second PCR was run for about 6 to 11 cycles. Each cDNA molecule was tagged by a template-switch adaptor that had 12 random nucleotides. TCRdb re-called the 5' RACE reads with MiXCR, one entry per CDR3 protein. The sample has approximately 1.5 million distinct CDR3 sequences, 35% to 45% seen once.

The source of this sequence is a woman younger than 35 in good health. J is TRBJ2-7 and V is TRBV28; the D is unclear. The sample comprised blood. CDR3 bases: TGTGCCAGCCAGAAGTTTACATACTACGAGCAGTACTTC. Translated, it gives CASQKFTYYEQYF.